Below are 20 T cell receptor beta chains sequenced from a single sample in a study of blood T cell repertoires in COVID-19. Sequencing was performed with immunoSEQ multiplex PCR; in TCRdb, only in-frame clones are kept and a portion is missing. The sample holds under 55,000 clones, 60% to 80% seen once. Sequencing used peripheral blood. The receptors were gathered from a man between 65 and 79 years old with acute or convalescent COVID-19.

This clone was seen a few times. This sequence joins TRBV28 and TRBJ1-5, with D unresolved. Germline lookup yields CDR1 MDHEN and CDR2 SYDVKM. V shed 4 bases and J shed 5 bases, with 6 bases lying between them. This CDR3 region has 12 residues. The CDR3 region is CASSSPDQPQHF. In DNA form, the CDR3 reads TGTGCCAGCAGTTCCCCAGATCAGCCCCAGCATTTT.

The genes are TRBV11-2 and TRBJ1-4; 9 nucleotides line up with TRBD1. The CDR3 has 15 residues. The germline V gene has CDR1 SGHAT and CDR2 FQNNGV. The V and J ends lost 5 bases and 7 bases, in that order; junction bases with no gene match: 8. CDR3 loop: CASSAVTGGGEKLFF. CDR3 nucleotide sequence: TGTGCCAGCAGCGCAGTGACAGGGGGTGGTGAAAAACTGTTTTTT.

The rearrangement links TRBV7-9 to TRBJ2-5; D perhaps matches TRBD1 (6 bases). CDR3 length: 15 amino acids. Germline assignment: CDR1 SEHNR and CDR2 FQNEAQ (reference sequence). Trimming pared 5 bases from V and 3 bases from J, leaving 16 bases between. In DNA, the CDR3 is TGTGCCAGCAGCCCGTCCCGGGACACCAAAGAGACCCAGTACTTC. It codes for CASSPSRDTKETQYF.

V gene TRBV5-1 combines with J gene TRBJ1-1, with 8 bases that match TRBD1. Germline loops: CDR1 SGHRS, CDR2 YFSETQ. CDR3 size: 14 residues. V shed 4 bases and J 3 bases; nucleotides not matched to a gene: 5. CDR3 coding DNA: TGCGCCAGCAGCCCGCAGGGGGCCCACACTGAAGCTTTCTTT. Residues: CASSPQGAHTEAFF.

This chain links TRBV19 with TRBJ2-3; 8 nucleotides match TRBD1. This CDR3 contains 16 residues. Trimming at V came to 5 bases and at J to 1 base, leaving 8 bases not matched to a gene. Germline assignment: CDR1 LNHDA and CDR2 SQIVND (reference sequence). The CDR3 nucleotides read TGTGCCAGTAGTGTCTCAGGGGGCCCTGGCACAGATACGCAGTATTTT. This translates into CASSVSGGPGTDTQYF.

The rearrangement links TRBV9 to TRBJ1-1, with 7 bases identical to TRBD1. V was pared by 0 bases and J by 3 bases, with 2 bases of the junction left unmatched. Germline assignment: CDR1 SGDLS and CDR2 YYNGEE. The CDR3 spans 14 residues. The CDR3 bases are TGTGCCAGCAGCGTAGGCAGGGGGGACACTGAAGCTTTCTTT. Translation gives CASSVGRGDTEAFF.

The CDR3 spells CASSPWGQAWLEQTQYF. In nucleotides, the CDR3 is TGTGCCAGCTCACCATGGGGGCAGGCCTGGCTTGAACAGACCCAGTACTTC. The rearrangement links TRBV18 to TRBJ2-5; TRBD1 is a possible D gene (6 bases). Trimming stripped 2 bases from V and 6 bases from J, with 22 bases between. This CDR3 contains 17 residues. Germline lookup yields CDR1 KGHSH and CDR2 LQKENI.

This clone was seen only a few times. The chain joins TRBV7-3 to TRBJ2-1, with TRBD2 identical over 8 bases. CDR1 is SGHTA, CDR2 FQGTGA, per germline. V lost 1 base and J lost 11; bases outside the gene matches: 4. CDR3 length: 13 amino acids. CDR3 region: CASSLSQRGKQFF. In DNA form, the CDR3 reads TGTGCCAGCAGCTTAAGCCAGCGGGGGAAGCAGTTCTTC.

The genes are TRBV6-6 and TRBJ1-3; tentatively, D is TRBD1 (6 bases). The CDR3 is 15 residues long. Germline V lookup: CDR1 MNHNY, CDR2 SVGAGI (reference sequence). Trimming shortened V by 2 bases and J by 7 bases, and 15 bases separated the two germline ends. CDR3 bases: TGTGCCAGCAGTTACGGGGGCGCGTATTCGAACACCATATATTTT. Translating it yields CASSYGGAYSNTIYF.

This chain connects TRBV4-3 to TRBJ2-5, with TRBD1 matching 11 bases. V was pared by 4 bases and J by 4 bases, with 11 bases of the junction left unmatched. The germline CDR1 and CDR2 sequences are LGHNA and YSLEER. This CDR3 spans 17 amino acids. CDR3 DNA: TGCGCCAGCAGCCTGGGACAGGGGGGGACCTCGGGAGAGACCCAGTACTTC. Its translation is CASSLGQGGTSGETQYF.

CDR3 loop: CASTSDSSSYEQYF. CDR3 DNA sequence: TGTGCCAGCACCTCGGACAGTAGCTCCTACGAGCAGTACTTC. The chain recombines TRBV7-9 with TRBJ2-7; D may be TRBD1 (6 bases). CDR3 length equals 14 residues. Germline assignment: CDR1 SEHNR and CDR2 FQNEAQ (reference sequence). Trimming removed 7 bases from V and 0 bases from J, with 13 bases in between.

The chain joins TRBV5-1 to TRBJ1-1, with D possibly matching TRBD1 (5 bases). Germline V gene data show CDR1 as SGHRS and CDR2 as YFSETQ. CDR3 length equals 15 residues. Trimming shortened V by 5 bases and J by 1 base, and 15 bases separated the two germline ends. The CDR3 loop reads CASRSTGVANTEAFF. The CDR3 nucleotides read TGCGCCAGCAGGTCAACGGGGGTGGCGAACACTGAAGCTTTCTTT.

J is TRBJ2-7 and V is TRBV7-9; no clear D gene. Germline V gene lookup returns CDR1 SEHNR and CDR2 FQNEAQ (reference sequence). CDR3 size: 16 residues. Trimming shortened V by 6 bases and J by 0 bases, and 18 bases separated the two germline ends. The CDR3 is CASRNVVTISSYEQYF. Here the CDR3 DNA reads TGTGCCAGCAGGAATGTCGTCACTATTAGCTCCTACGAGCAGTACTTC. Full variable domain (rest looked up from reference TRBV7-9 and TRBJ2-7): DTGVSQNPRHKITKRGQNVTFRCDPISEHNRLYWYRQTLGQGPEFLTYFQNEAQLEKSRLLSDRFSAERPKGSFSTLEIQRTEQGDSAMYLCASRNVVTISSYEQYFGPGTRLTVT.

V and J are TRBV7-9 and TRBJ2-5; 8 bases align to TRBD1. The CDR3 length is 15 residues. The junction had 4 bases not matched to a gene; V was cut back by 2 bases and J by 2 bases. CDR1 SEHNR and CDR2 FQNEAQ come from the germline V gene (reference sequence). The CDR3 bases are TGTGCCAGCAGCTTACCCTGGACAGGGCAAGAGACCCAGTACTTC. Protein sequence: CASSLPWTGQETQYF.

This chain uses TRBV11-3 with TRBJ2-1, with 7 bases lining up with TRBD1. J gave up 8 bases and V 2 bases, and 12 bases lay outside the gene matches. From germline, CDR1 is SGHNT and CDR2 YENEEA. The CDR3 consists of 16 residues. CDR3 residues: CASSLLPADRPDEQFF. DNA of the CDR3: TGTGCCAGCAGCTTATTGCCCGCGGACAGGCCGGATGAGCAGTTCTTC.

Concerning this clone: At one end the junction does not follow the germline gene, possibly because of a read error. The chain combines TRBV7-7 with TRBJ1-1; TRBD1 matches at 7 bases. Germline values: CDR1 SSHAT, CDR2 FNYEAQ (reference sequence). The CDR3 consists of 18 residues. The CDR3 here is CASSLCTQGEATDTEAFF. The CDR3 nucleotides read TGTGCTAGCAGCTTATGTACTCAGGGGGAGGCAACCGACACTGAAGCTTTCTTT.

This clone was recorded once. The V call is TRBV19, the J call TRBJ1-1; D call uncertain. Germline CDR1 is LNHDA and CDR2 is SQIVND (reference sequence). The CDR3 consists of 13 residues. V was cut by 1 base and J by 5 bases, with 8 bases left in between. The CDR3 nucleotides are TGTGCCAGTAGTATAGCCGAGGGAACTGAAGCTTTCTTT. It specifies CASSIAEGTEAFF.

The genes are TRBV10-1 and TRBJ1-1, with TRBD1 as a possible D gene (5 bases). CDR1 and CDR2 from the germline V gene are WNHNN and SYGVQD (reference sequence). Trimming shortened V by 9 bases and J by 5 bases, and 16 bases separated the two germline ends. The CDR3 sequence is 13 residues long. The CDR3 sequence is CASQRSPGTEAFF. CDR3 DNA sequence: TGCGCCAGTCAGAGGTCTCCAGGGACTGAAGCTTTCTTT.

The chain carries TRBV15 and TRBJ2-2, with 11 bases lining up with TRBD2. Trimming at V came to 5 bases and at J to 5 bases, leaving 1 base not matched to a gene. Germline-derived CDR1 and CDR2 are LNHNV and YYDKDF (reference sequence). There are 14 residues in the CDR3. DNA of the CDR3: TGTGCCACCAGCCCTAGCGGGGGGACCGGGGAGCTGTTTTTT. It encodes CATSPSGGTGELFF.

This clone was picked up one time. The chain joins TRBV15 to TRBJ1-5; D remains unclear. Trimming shortened V by 0 bases and J by 0 bases, and 15 bases separated the two germline ends. This CDR3 comprises 18 residues. Germline assignment: CDR1 LNHNV and CDR2 YYDKDF (reference sequence). For the CDR3, the DNA is TGTGCCACCAGCAGAGATGACTTTGCTTCCTATAGCAATCAGCCCCAGCATTTT. Protein product: CATSRDDFASYSNQPQHF.